The 2 T cell receptor beta chains reported below all come from one sample, sequenced in a study of OX40 agonist ivuxolimab in advanced cancers. The method was immunoSEQ multiplex PCR; TCRdb's version includes in-frame clones alone and lacks a portion of them. The repertoire holds fewer than 90,000 clones, with about 91% as singletons. The sample in question was CD4+ or CD8+ T cells sorted from blood, obtained in a trial of the OX40 agonist ivuxolimab. These receptors all come from an adult with an advanced solid tumor such as melanoma, head and neck, liver or kidney cancer.

This clone has only one observation. The CDR3 nucleotides are TGTGCCAGCAGCGTAGATGAGGGGGGAAGGGATACGCAGTATTTT. It codes for CASSVDEGGRDTQYF. This chain uses TRBV9 with TRBJ2-3, with D perhaps given as TRBD1 or TRBD2 (6 bases each). The CDR3 spans 15 residues. V shed 0 bases and J shed 6 bases, with 14 bases lying between them. Germline CDR1 reads SGDLS; CDR2 reads YYNGEE.

The gene calls are TRBV5-6 and TRBJ1-6; D call uncertain. Trimming cost V 0 bases and J 0 bases, with 7 bases left between them. Germline V lookup: CDR1 SGHDT, CDR2 YYEEEE. The CDR3 spans 16 residues. The CDR3 coding sequence is TGTGCCAGCAGCTTGGGGACGGGCTCCTATAATTCACCCCTCCACTTT. The encoded protein is CASSLGTGSYNSPLHF.